This T cell receptor (beta chain) comes out of a study of breast tumors, draining lymph nodes, adjacent tissues. Overall study results and limits: Tumor repertoires ranked between lymph nodes and nontumor tissue in diversity, with V and J gene preferences.

In the case of this clonotype: Antigen: not known.

The lymph nodes were axillary draining lymph nodes from breast cancer patients. In TCRdb, the multiplex PCR reads were re-called with MiXCR into one record per CDR3 protein. Of some 170,000 distinct CDR3 sequences in the sample, roughly 35% were seen once. The V and J ends lost 3 bases and 8 bases respectively, with 10 bases between them. Germline V gene sequence: CDR1 GTSNPN, CDR2 SVGIG (reference sequence). This CDR3 comprises 11 residues. The TCR sequence derives from a female donor with breast cancer. Some clones in this sample may be carry-over from other donors' samples. The sequenced sample was axillary lymph node tissue. J is TRBJ1-1 and V is TRBV30; D ambiguous. CDR3 in amino acids: CAWRTMAEAFF. The CDR3 DNA is TGTGCCTGGAGAACCATGGCGGAAGCTTTCTTT.